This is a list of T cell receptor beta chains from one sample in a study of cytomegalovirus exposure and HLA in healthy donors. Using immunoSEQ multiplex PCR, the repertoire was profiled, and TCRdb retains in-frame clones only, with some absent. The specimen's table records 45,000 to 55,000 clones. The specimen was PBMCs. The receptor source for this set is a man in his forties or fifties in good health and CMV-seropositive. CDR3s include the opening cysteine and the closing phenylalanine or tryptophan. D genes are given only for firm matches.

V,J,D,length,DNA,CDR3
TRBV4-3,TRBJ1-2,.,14,TGCGCCAGCAGCCAAGAGGGCACTAACTATGGCTACACCTTC,CASSQEGTNYGYTF
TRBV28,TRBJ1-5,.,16,TGTGCCAGCACAGATGTTATATCGACTTCCACTCAGCCCCAGCATTTT,CASTDVISTSTQPQHF
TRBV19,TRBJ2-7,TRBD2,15,TGTGCCAGTAGTACCCGGACTAGCGGAGCGCGCGAGCAGTACTTC,CASSTRTSGAREQYF
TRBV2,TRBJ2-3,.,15,TGTGCCAGCAACCCCCGGCGGAGCAGCACAGATACGCAGTATTTT,CASNPRRSSTDTQYF
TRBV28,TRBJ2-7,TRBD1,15,TGTGCCAGCAGGGAGGACAGGGCGGGCTCCTACGAGCAGTACTTC,CASREDRAGSYEQYF
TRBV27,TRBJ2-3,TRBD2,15,TGTGCCAGCAGTTTATTAGCGGGGGGTACAGATACGCAGTATTTT,CASSLLAGGTDTQYF
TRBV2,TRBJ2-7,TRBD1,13,TGTGCCAGCAGTGGGACAGGGGACTACGAGCAGTACTTC,CASSGTGDYEQYF
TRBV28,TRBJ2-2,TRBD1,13,TGTGCCAGCAGCCGGGACAGCACCGGGGAGCTGTTTTTT,CASSRDSTGELFF
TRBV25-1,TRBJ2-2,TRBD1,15,TGTGCCAGCAGTGGGGACAGGGGGTTAACCGGGGAGCTGTTTTTT,CASSGDRGLTGELFF
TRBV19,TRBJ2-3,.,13,TGTGCCAGTAGGGGTCCCAGGGGTGATACGCAGTATTTT,CASRGPRGDTQYF
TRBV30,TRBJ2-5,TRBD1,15,TGTGCCTGGAACCCAGGAACAGGGGGTTCGGAGACCCAGTACTTC,CAWNPGTGGSETQYF
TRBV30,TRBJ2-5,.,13,TGTGCCTGGAGCCCTCCGGGACACTCGACCCAGTACTTC,CAWSPPGHSTQYF
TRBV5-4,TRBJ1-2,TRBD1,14,TGTGCCAGCAGTTTTAGCGACAGGGACGGTGGCTACACCTTC,CASSFSDRDGGYTF
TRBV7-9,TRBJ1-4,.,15,TGTGCCAGCAGCCCTCCGACAGGAACCTCCGAAAAACTGTTTTTT,CASSPPTGTSEKLFF
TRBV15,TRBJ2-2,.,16,TGTGCCACCAGCATCAAACGGGGATGGGACACCGGGGAGCTGTTTTTT,CATSIKRGWDTGELFF
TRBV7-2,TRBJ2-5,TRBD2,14,TGTGCCAGCAGTCTAACCAGCGGGGTGGAGACCCAGTACTTC,CASSLTSGVETQYF
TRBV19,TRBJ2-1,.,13,TGTGCCAGTAGTATAGCTCCGGGGAATGAGCAGTTCTTC,CASSIAPGNEQFF
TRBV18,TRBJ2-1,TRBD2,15,TGTGCCAGCTCACCACAGCGGGAGGCCTTCGATGAGCAGTTCTTC,CASSPQREAFDEQFF
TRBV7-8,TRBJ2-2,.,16,TGTGCCAGCAGCCCCCACTTTGGAGACCGGACCGGGGAGCTGTTTTTT,CASSPHFGDRTGELFF
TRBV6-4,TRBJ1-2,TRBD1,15,TGTGCCAGCAGTGACACCGACAGGGACGTCGCACGCTACACCTTC,CASSDTDRDVARYTF
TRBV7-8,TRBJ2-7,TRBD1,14,TGTGCCAGCAGCTTGGACAGGGTTACCGACGAGCAGTACTTC,CASSLDRVTDEQYF
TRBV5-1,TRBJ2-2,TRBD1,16,TGCGCCAGCAGCTCCTCCGGGACAGCCAACACCGGGGAGCTGTTTTTT,CASSSSGTANTGELFF
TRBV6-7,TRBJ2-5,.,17,TGTGCCAGCAGTGATGCGTACGGGATCATCGTCGACGAGACCCAGTACTTC,CASSDAYGIIVDETQYF
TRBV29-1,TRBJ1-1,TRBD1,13,TGCAGCGGCCGGACAGGGCCGAACACTGAAGCTTTCTTT,CSGRTGPNTEAFF
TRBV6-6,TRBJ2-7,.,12,TGTGCCAGCAGTTTCAGGGGTAACGAGCAGTACTTC,CASSFRGNEQYF
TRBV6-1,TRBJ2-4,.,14,TGTGCCAGCAGTGGAGATATAGCCAAAAACATTCAGTACTTC,CASSGDIAKNIQYF
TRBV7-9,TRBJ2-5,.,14,TGTGCCAGCACCCTCGGGGGACAGCAAGAGACCCAGTACTTC,CASTLGGQQETQYF
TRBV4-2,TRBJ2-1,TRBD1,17,TGTGCCAGCAGCCAAGATAGCCAGGGGGACTCCTACAATGAGCAGTTCTTC,CASSQDSQGDSYNEQFF
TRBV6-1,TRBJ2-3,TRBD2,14,TGTGCCAGCATAGGACTAGCGGGCACAGATACGCAGTATTTT,CASIGLAGTDTQYF
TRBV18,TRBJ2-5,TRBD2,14,TGTGCCAGCTCACCAGGGGGGGTACAAGAGACCCAGTACTTC,CASSPGGVQETQYF
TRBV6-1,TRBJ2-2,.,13,TGTGCCAGCGGGCAGTGGGACACCGGGGAGCTGTTTTTT,CASGQWDTGELFF
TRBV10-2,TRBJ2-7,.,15,TGCGCCAGCAGTGAGGAGATCGGGGGGCGCTACGAGCAGTACTTC,CASSEEIGGRYEQYF
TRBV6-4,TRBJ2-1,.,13,TGTGCCAGCAGTGACTCGGACAACAATGAGCAGTTCTTC,CASSDSDNNEQFF
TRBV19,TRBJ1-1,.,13,TGTGCCAGTAGGGGGATGGGGCACCCTGAAGCTTTCTTT,CASRGMGHPEAFF
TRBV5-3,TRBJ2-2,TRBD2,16,TGTGCCAGAAGCTCCACTAGCGGGGGGGCCACCGGGGAGCTGTTTTTT,CARSSTSGGATGELFF
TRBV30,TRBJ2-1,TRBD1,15,TGTGCCTGGAGCTTGCGCGGGACAGGGGACAATGAGCAGTTCTTC,CAWSLRGTGDNEQFF
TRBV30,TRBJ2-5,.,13,TGTGCCTGGAGCCGGCGCAGAGGAGAGACCCAGTACTTC,CAWSRRRGETQYF
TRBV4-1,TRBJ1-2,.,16,TGCGCCAGCAGCAAAGGGGACTCTCAGTCGGATTATGGCTACACCTTC,CASSKGDSQSDYGYTF
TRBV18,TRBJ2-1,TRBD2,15,TGTGCCAGCTCACCAGGACTAGGATCCTACAATGAGCAGTTCTTC,CASSPGLGSYNEQFF
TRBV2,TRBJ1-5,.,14,TGTGCCAGCAGAGAAGATCCGAGCAATCAGCCCCAGCATTTT,CASREDPSNQPQHF
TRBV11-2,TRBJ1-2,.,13,TGTGCCAGCAGCTTAGCGGTAAACTATGGCTACACCTTC,CASSLAVNYGYTF
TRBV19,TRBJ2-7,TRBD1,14,TGTGCCAGTAGTGAGGGGGCGAGCGCCTACGAGCAGTACTTC,CASSEGASAYEQYF
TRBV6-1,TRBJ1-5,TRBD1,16,TGTGCCAGCAGTGGTCACAGGGGGCAAGGCAATCAGCCCCAGCATTTT,CASSGHRGQGNQPQHF
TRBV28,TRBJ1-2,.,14,TGTGCCAGCAGTGGGGGGAACAGCGTCTATGGCTACACCTTC,CASSGGNSVYGYTF
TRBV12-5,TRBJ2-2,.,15,TGTGCTAGTGGTTTGCACGACTGGAACACCGGGGAGCTGTTTTTT,CASGLHDWNTGELFF
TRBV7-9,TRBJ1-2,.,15,TGTGCCAGCAGCTTAGCGCGAGCTTCCCCTAATGGCTACACCTTC,CASSLARASPNGYTF
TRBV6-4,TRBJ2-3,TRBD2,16,TGTGCCAGCAGTGAGGGACTAGCGGGAGGGCCAGATACGCAGTATTTT,CASSEGLAGGPDTQYF
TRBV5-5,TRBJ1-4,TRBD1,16,TGTGCCAGCAGCCCGTCGCCGGGACAGGGTAATGAAAAACTGTTTTTT,CASSPSPGQGNEKLFF
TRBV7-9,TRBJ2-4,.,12,TGTGCCAGCAGCTTCCGGGAAAACATTCAGTACTTC,CASSFRENIQYF
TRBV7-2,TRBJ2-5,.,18,TGTGCCAGCAGCCTACCAGGTTTTTGGACTACCATCCAAGAGACCCAGTACTTC,CASSLPGFWTTIQETQYF
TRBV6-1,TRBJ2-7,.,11,TGTGCCGCGGCCACGGGAGACGAGCAGTACTTC,CAAATGDEQYF
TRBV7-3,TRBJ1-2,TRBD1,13,TGTGCCAGCAGCCCCGGGGGACAGCTTGGCTACACCTTC,CASSPGGQLGYTF
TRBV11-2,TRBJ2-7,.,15,TGTGCCAGCAGCTTAGATCGGCTGGAGACCTACGAGCAGTACTTC,CASSLDRLETYEQYF
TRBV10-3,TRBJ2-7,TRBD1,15,TGTGCCATCAGTGCCGGACAGGGTGGAATTTACGAGCAGTACTTC,CAISAGQGGIYEQYF
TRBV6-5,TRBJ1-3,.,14,TGTGCCAGCGGGAACGGACATGCGGGAAACACCATATATTTT,CASGNGHAGNTIYF
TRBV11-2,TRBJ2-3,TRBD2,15,TGTGCCAGCAGCCAAGCGGGGGGCGTTCGAGATACGCAGTATTTT,CASSQAGGVRDTQYF
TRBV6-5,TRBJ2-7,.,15,TGTGCCAGCAGTTACAGTGCGGAAAACACCTACGAGCAGTACTTC,CASSYSAENTYEQYF
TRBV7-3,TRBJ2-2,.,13,TGTGCCAGCAGCCCAACGAACACCGGGGAGCTGTTTTTT,CASSPTNTGELFF
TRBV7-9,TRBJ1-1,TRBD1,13,TGTGCCAGCAGTACCCAGGGGGACACTGAAGCTTTCTTT,CASSTQGDTEAFF